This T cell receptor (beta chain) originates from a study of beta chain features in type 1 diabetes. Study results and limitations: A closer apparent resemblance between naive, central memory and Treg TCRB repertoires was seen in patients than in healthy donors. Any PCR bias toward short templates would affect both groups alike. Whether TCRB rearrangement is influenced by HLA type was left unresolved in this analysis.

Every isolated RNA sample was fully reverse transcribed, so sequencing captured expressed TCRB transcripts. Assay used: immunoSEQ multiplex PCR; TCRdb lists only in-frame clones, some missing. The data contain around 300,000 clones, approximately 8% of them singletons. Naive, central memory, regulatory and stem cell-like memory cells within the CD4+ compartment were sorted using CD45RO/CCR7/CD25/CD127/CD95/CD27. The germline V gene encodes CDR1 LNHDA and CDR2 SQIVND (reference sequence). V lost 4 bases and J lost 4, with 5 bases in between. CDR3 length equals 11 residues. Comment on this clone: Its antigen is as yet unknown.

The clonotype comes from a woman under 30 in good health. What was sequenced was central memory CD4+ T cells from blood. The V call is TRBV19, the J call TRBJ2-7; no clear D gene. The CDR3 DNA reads TGTGCCAGTAGTAGGTGGTACGAGCAGTACTTC. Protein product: CASSRWYEQYF.